The next 32 T cell receptor beta chains were all read from a single sample in a study of human T cells and chemical hapten exposure. MiXCR, applied by TCRdb to the RACE reads, yields one record per CDR3 protein. Seen here are about 35,000 distinct CDR3 sequences, about 6.3% observed once, and the top ten hold roughly 9.2%. Indicated time point: patch test 1, 2 weeks after DPC sensitization. Treatment denoted: therapeutic diphenylcyclopropenone sensitization with weekly scalp DPC. Extraction yielded total RNA from whole blood (unfractionated). The sequencing used whole blood, collected in connection with sensitization to the hapten diphenylcyclopropenone (DPC). The receptors stem from a woman between 25 and 40 years old with alopecia areata. Some clones in this sample may be carry-over from other donors' samples.

CDR3 amino acids: CASSFAGNSNQPQHF. The CDR3 DNA is TGTGCCAGCAGTTTCGCCGGAAATAGCAATCAGCCCCAGCATTTT. The genes are TRBV27 and TRBJ1-5; D is uncertain. V was trimmed by 3 bases and J by 0 bases, leaving 9 bases between them. The CDR3 extends over 15 amino acids. CDR1 MNHEY and CDR2 SMNVEV come from the germline V gene (reference sequence).

This clonotype has at least ten counts. The chain joins TRBV6-1 to TRBJ2-1; 8 bases map to TRBD2. The CDR3 runs 15 residues. With 11 bases clipped from V and 2 bases from J, the junction kept 11 bases outside the gene matches. CDR1 and CDR2 (germline): MNHNS, SASEGT. DNA of the CDR3: TGTGCCGCAGCGTCGGGGGGGACCCCCTACAATGAGCAGTTCTTC. It translates to CAAASGGTPYNEQFF.

At least ten counts were recorded for this clonotype. The chain carries TRBV5-1 and TRBJ2-1, with D uncertain. Germline V lookup: CDR1 SGHRS, CDR2 YFSETQ. V was shortened by 0 bases and J by 10 bases, with 11 bases between the two germline ends. The CDR3 consists of 13 residues. As DNA, the CDR3 is TGCGCCAGCAGCTTGGTGGCCGTGGGGGAGCAGTTCTTC. It encodes CASSLVAVGEQFF.

The table lists this clonotype with many counts. V usage is TRBV6-2 or TRBV6-3 and J usage is TRBJ2-7; D remains ambiguous. The CDR3 covers 11 residues. The germline CDR1 and CDR2 sequences are MNHEY and SVGEGT. The ends were cut back, 5 bases at V and 2 bases at J, with 4 bases in the middle. Here the CDR3 reads CASSRPYEQYF. The CDR3 DNA follows: TGTGCCAGCAGTCGCCCCTACGAGCAGTACTTC.

This clonotype was seen a handful of times. This rearrangement joins TRBV19 to TRBJ2-1; 8 nucleotides align to TRBD1. V shed 6 bases, J shed 4 bases, and the junction held 5 bases outside the gene matches. Germline values: CDR1 LNHDA, CDR2 SQIVND (reference sequence). The CDR3 is 14 amino acids. The CDR3 DNA follows: TGTGCCAGTAGGGGGGACAGGACGTACAATGAGCAGTTCTTC. It is translated as CASRGDRTYNEQFF. The entire variable domain, with the rest obtained from reference TRBV19 and TRBJ2-1, is as follows: DGGITQSPKYLFRKEGQNVTLSCEQNLNHDAMYWYRQDPGQGLRLIYYSQIVNDFQKGDIAEGYSVSREKKESFPLTVTSAQKNPTAFYLCASRGDRTYNEQFFGPGTRLTVL.

The rearrangement joins TRBV12-3 or TRBV12-4 to TRBJ2-3, with a weak D call TRBD1 (6 bases). V lost 5 bases to trimming and J lost 1 base, with 13 bases between them. The CDR3 is made up of 15 amino acids. CDR3 residues: CASSQQGPRTDTQYF. The CDR3, as DNA: TGTGCCAGCAGTCAACAGGGCCCCCGCACAGATACGCAGTATTTT.

This clonotype has only a few counts. The chain is built from TRBV7-2 and TRBJ1-6; tentative D call: TRBD1 (6 bases). The CDR3 is 13 amino acids. V was trimmed by 4 bases and J by 10 bases, leaving 11 bases between them. Germline CDR1 and CDR2: SGHTA and FQGNSA. CDR3 nucleotides: TGTGCCAGCAGCTCATACAGGGACTCACCCCTCCACTTT. This gives the protein CASSSYRDSPLHF.

The chain combines TRBV7-8 with TRBJ2-7, with 13 bases identical to TRBD2. The CDR3 has 14 residues. Germline V gene sequence: CDR1 SGHVS, CDR2 FQNEAQ. V lost 1 base, J lost 6 bases, and 0 bases stayed unmatched. This chain's CDR3 is CASSLGTSGGEQYF. The CDR3, as DNA: TGTGCCAGCAGCTTAGGGACTAGCGGGGGCGAGCAGTACTTC.

This clonotype was seen once. This chain links TRBV2 with TRBJ1-4; no clear D. V was trimmed by 6 bases and J by 0 bases, leaving 11 bases between them. In germline, CDR1 is SNHLY, CDR2 FYNNEI. The CDR3 spans 15 residues. The CDR3 spells CASRMDAATNEKLFF. DNA for the CDR3: TGTGCCAGCAGGATGGACGCCGCAACTAATGAAAAACTGTTTTTT.

This clonotype has a handful of counts. V gene TRBV5-7 combines with J gene TRBJ2-4, with D tentatively TRBD1 (6 bases). TRBV5-7 belongs to the ORF category, with a function that is uncertain. This CDR3 is built from 16 residues. Trimming stripped 1 base from V and 0 bases from J, with 11 bases between. CDR3 region: CASSLLDRLAKNIQYF. CDR3 DNA: TGTGCCAGCAGCTTGCTTGACAGGCTAGCCAAAAACATTCAGTACTTC.

This chain joins TRBV24-1 and TRBJ1-5, with D uncertain. Germline CDR1 reads KGHDR; CDR2 reads SFDVKD. V was pared by 4 bases and J by 4 bases, with 16 bases between. The CDR3 runs to 16 residues. The CDR3 is CATSDSRKEINQPQHF. The CDR3 DNA sequence: TGTGCCACCAGTGACAGTCGCAAAGAGATAAATCAGCCCCAGCATTTT.

This clonotype has ten or more counts. The J gene is TRBJ1-1, the V gene TRBV7-3; weak D call: TRBD1 (5 bases). The V gene's germline CDR1 is SGHTA and CDR2 FQGTGA. The V end lost 6 bases, the J end lost 1 base, and 18 bases lay between the germline ends. This CDR3 has 16 amino acids. Written as DNA, the CDR3 is TGTGCCAGCAGTCCTCTACCGGGACTCAGGAACACTGAAGCTTTCTTT. Protein product: CASSPLPGLRNTEAFF.

This clonotype was found a few times. The gene calls are TRBV3-1 and TRBJ1-1; TRBD1 matches at 7 bases. CDR1 and CDR2 from the germline V gene are LGHDT and YNNKEL (reference sequence). CDR3 length: 12 amino acids. The V and J ends lost 5 bases and 8 bases, in that order; junction bases with no gene match: 5. The CDR3 reads CASSGYRGEAFF. In nucleotides, the CDR3 is TGTGCCAGCAGCGGGTACAGGGGCGAAGCTTTCTTT.

This chain joins TRBV20-1 and TRBJ2-5; perhaps TRBD2 as D (6 bases). Germline CDR1 is DFQATT and CDR2 is SNEGSKA (reference sequence). V was shortened by 6 bases and J by 2 bases, with 13 bases between the two germline ends. The CDR3 covers 13 residues. Written as DNA, the CDR3 is TGCAGTGCGCCCGGGACTCATCAAGAGACCCAGTACTTC. Protein sequence: CSAPGTHQETQYF.

Many counts were recorded for this clonotype. The CDR3 region has the DNA TGTGCCAGCAGTCCCCGGTCGGTAGTCGAGCAGTACTTC. Translating gives CASSPRSVVEQYF. This chain uses TRBV28 with TRBJ2-7; D uncertain. The CDR3 runs 13 residues. Germline assignment: CDR1 MDHEN and CDR2 SYDVKM. Trimming left V 5 bases short and J 6 bases short, with 14 bases between.

Ten or more counts support this clonotype. This rearrangement joins TRBV5-1 to TRBJ1-1; no firm D call. Germline assignment: CDR1 SGHRS and CDR2 YFSETQ. The V end was cut by 0 bases, the J end by 1 base, with 10 bases between. This CDR3 region has 15 residues. CDR3 coding DNA: TGCGCCAGCAGCTTGGATCCCGCCCAGAACACTGAAGCTTTCTTT. Translated, it gives CASSLDPAQNTEAFF.

This clonotype ranks as medium-sized. This chain joins TRBV28 and TRBJ2-7, with D perhaps being TRBD1 or TRBD2 (5 bases each). Germline V lookup: CDR1 MDHEN, CDR2 SYDVKM. The V end was cut by 8 bases, the J end by 3 bases, with 11 bases between. This CDR3 region has 12 residues. The CDR3 DNA is TGTGCCAGCGGCGGGCAGGGCTACGAGCAGTACTTC. It encodes CASGGQGYEQYF.

The chain is built from TRBV18 and TRBJ1-5; tentative D call: TRBD1 (5 bases). CDR3 length equals 14 residues. V was cut by 6 bases and J by 5 bases, with 14 bases left in between. Germline assignment: CDR1 KGHSH and CDR2 LQKENI. In DNA, the CDR3 is TGTGCCAGCTCGTCCAGGTCGGGGGATCAGCCCCAGCATTTT. Its protein product is CASSSRSGDQPQHF.

V and J are TRBV3-1 and TRBJ2-3; perhaps TRBD1 as D (5 bases). From germline, CDR1 is LGHDT and CDR2 YNNKEL (reference sequence). V lost 0 bases, J lost 0 bases, and 13 bases lay in between. The CDR3 runs to 17 residues. CDR3 coding DNA: TGTGCCAGCAGCCAAGATAGGGGAACAGGCAGCACAGATACGCAGTATTTT. It specifies CASSQDRGTGSTDTQYF.

This clonotype was recorded once. The chain uses TRBV12-3 or TRBV12-4 and TRBJ1-2; D is perhaps TRBD1 (6 bases). Trimming pared 6 bases from V and 4 bases from J, leaving 15 bases between. This CDR3 has 14 residues. DNA of the CDR3: TGTGCCAGCAGCTTCCAGGACAGAGGCTATGGCTACACCTTC. Protein: CASSFQDRGYGYTF.

In its sample, this clonotype was seen many times. The chain is built from TRBV7-3 and TRBJ2-1; TRBD2 matches at 8 bases. Germline CDR1 reads SGHTA; CDR2 reads FQGTGA. The V segment lost 4 bases and the J segment 0 bases; nucleotides outside the gene matches: 5. The CDR3 has 16 residues. The CDR3 DNA reads TGTGCCAGCAGCTCGGGGGGGAACCCCTCCTACAATGAGCAGTTCTTC. Its translation: CASSSGGNPSYNEQFF. Supplemented by reference TRBV7-3 and TRBJ2-1, the full variable domain reads GAGVSQTPSNKVTEKGKYVELRCDPISGHTALYWYRQSLGQGPEFLIYFQGTGAADDSGLPNDRFFAVRPEGSVSTLKIQRTERGDSAVYLCASSSGGNPSYNEQFFGPGTRLTVL.

There are many counts of this clonotype. The rearrangement joins TRBV5-4 to TRBJ2-3, with D possibly being TRBD1 (6 bases). V lost 2 bases and J 1 base, leaving 17 bases between the germline ends. CDR1 and CDR2 (germline): SGHNT, YYREEE (reference sequence). The CDR3 is 17 amino acids. This CDR3 is CASSFKAMAGGTDTQYF. In nucleotides, the CDR3 is TGTGCCAGCAGCTTTAAAGCGATGGCAGGGGGCACAGATACGCAGTATTTT.

The rearrangement uses TRBV6-6 and TRBJ2-1; 7 bases agree with TRBD2. The V gene end was trimmed by 6 bases and the J gene end by 6 bases; junction bases not matched to a gene: 11. CDR3 length equals 15 residues. The germline V gene has CDR1 MNHNY and CDR2 SVGAGI (reference sequence). The CDR3 reads CASSGPGRGSNEQFF. CDR3 coding DNA: TGTGCCAGCAGCGGTCCAGGGAGGGGCTCCAATGAGCAGTTCTTC.

The CDR3 region has the DNA TGTGCCAGCACGGCTCGAGGCGGGGCAAACACCGGGGAGCTGTTTTTT. Encoded protein: CASTARGGANTGELFF. The chain employs TRBV6-6 and TRBJ2-2; possible D gene TRBD2, 6 bases. Germline V gene data show CDR1 as MNHNY and CDR2 as SVGAGI (reference sequence). This CDR3 has 16 amino acids. V shed 7 bases and J shed 2 bases, with 17 bases lying between them.

This clonotype was observed many times. The chain joins TRBV4-1 to TRBJ1-5; 7 positions agree with TRBD1. The CDR3 covers 15 residues. Germline values: CDR1 MGHRA, CDR2 YSYEKL. The V gene end was trimmed by 1 base and the J gene end by 1 base; junction bases not matched to a gene: 1. CDR3 DNA: TGCGCCAGCAGCCAAGCCAGGGGGAGCAATCAGCCCCAGCATTTT. This sequence encodes CASSQARGSNQPQHF.

This clonotype showed up many times. The genes are TRBV5-1 and TRBJ1-2; the D is unclear. The CDR3 loop spans 19 amino acids. Germline V CDR1 and CDR2: SGHRS, YFSETQ. V lost 0 bases to trimming and J lost 1 base, with 22 bases between them. CDR3 sequence reads: CASSLAVPGIKGLNYGYTF. The CDR3 nucleotides are TGCGCCAGCAGCTTGGCCGTGCCCGGGATAAAAGGACTTAACTATGGCTACACCTTC.

Many counts were recorded for this clonotype. The chain is built from TRBV12-3 or TRBV12-4 and TRBJ1-3; a possible D gene is TRBD1 (6 bases). The CDR3 contains 14 residues. Trimming pared 6 bases from V and 5 bases from J, leaving 14 bases between. The CDR3 region is CASSLQGRRNTIYF. The CDR3, as DNA: TGTGCCAGCAGCCTACAGGGTAGAAGAAACACCATATATTTT.

This clonotype has ten or more counts. The rearrangement links TRBV6-5 to TRBJ1-1; the match to TRBD1 covers 11 bases. Trimming cost V 2 bases and J 4 bases; bases outside gene matches: 9. CDR3 length equals 17 residues. Germline V gives CDR1 MNHEY, CDR2 SVGAGI. The CDR3 spells CASSYGAGTGGGTEAFF. CDR3 DNA: TGTGCCAGCAGTTACGGAGCCGGGACAGGGGGTGGCACTGAAGCTTTCTTT.

This clonotype was counted many times. V gene TRBV20-1 combines with J gene TRBJ1-1, with D possibly matching TRBD1 (6 bases). CDR3 length: 13 residues. The ends were cut back, 2 bases at V and 4 bases at J, with 11 bases in the middle. Germline CDR1 is DFQATT and CDR2 is SNEGSKA (reference sequence). CDR3 amino acids: CSARQGGLTEAFF. The CDR3 DNA reads TGCAGTGCTAGACAAGGGGGACTCACTGAAGCTTTCTTT.

This chain links TRBV3-1 with TRBJ1-2; D remains ambiguous. The V gene's germline CDR1 is LGHDT and CDR2 YNNKEL (reference sequence). V gave up 4 bases and J gave up 8 bases, with 8 bases separating them. This CDR3 contains 11 residues. The CDR3 DNA is TGTGCCAGCAGCCTCAATGGCGGCTACACCTTC. It specifies CASSLNGGYTF. Complete variable domain (other parts from reference TRBV3-1 and TRBJ1-2): DTAVSQTPKYLVTQMGNDKSIKCEQNLGHDTMYWYKQDSKKFLKIMFSYNNKELIINETVPNRFSPKSPDKAHLNLHINSLELGDSAVYFCASSLNGGYTFGSGTRLTVV.

This clonotype was counted ten times or more. The chain couples TRBV29-1 to TRBJ2-1; D may correspond to TRBD1 or TRBD2 (6 bases each). The CDR3 has 14 residues. The germline V and J ends were trimmed by 1 base and 9 bases, with 16 bases remaining between them. In germline, CDR1 is SQVTM, CDR2 ANQGSEA. The DNA for the CDR3 is TGCAGCGTTGAAGGGGGGGCCATACCCGGTGAGCAGTTCTTC. It yields the protein CSVEGGAIPGEQFF.

This clonotype was counted ten times or more. J is TRBJ1-1 and V is TRBV2, with no clear D. There are 15 residues in the CDR3. V was shortened by 3 bases and J by 11 bases, with 22 bases between the two germline ends. CDR1 SNHLY and CDR2 FYNNEI come from the germline V gene. CDR3 residues: CASSEEPDIILKAFF. CDR3 bases: TGTGCCAGCAGTGAGGAGCCAGACATAATACTGAAGGCTTTCTTT.